This TCR beta chain came from a study of shared T cell receptors in the human thymus. This clone appeared once. This table comes from immunoSEQ multiplex PCR, and its TCRdb copy is limited to in-frame clones, with some not included. The sample includes more than 550,000 clones, approximately 83% seen only once; the top ten take more than 0.008%. The CDR3 contains 15 residues. V was cut by 3 bases and J by 4 bases, with 12 bases left in between. Germline-derived CDR1 and CDR2 are LGHNA and YSLEER. The sample was also linked to a second study, of human thymus T cells.

The clonotype was recovered from a girl in the first two years of life with a congenital heart defect. V gene TRBV4-3 combines with J gene TRBJ1-4; D remains ambiguous. The source material was thymocytes. CDR3 region: CASSHEAVFNEKLFF. The CDR3 coding sequence is TGCGCCAGCAGCCATGAGGCCGTCTTTAATGAAAAACTGTTTTTT.